Listed here are 5 T cell receptor beta chains from one sample, sequenced in a study of CXCR3-negative and CXCR3-positive naive CD8 T cells. These receptors' antigens are unknown. Study-level points and caveats: Comparison of naive cells showed more hydrophobic TRB CDR3s in CXCR3-positive than in CXCR3-negative naive cells.

Through 5' RACE with UMI labels, the TRB cDNA libraries were prepared. TCRdb reworked the 5' RACE reads into one entry per CDR3 protein, no DNA. Recorded here are around 4,700 distinct CDR3 sequences; the top ten clones represent around 2.5%. Sequencing was carried out using naive CXCR3+ CD8+ T cells from blood. Stated subset: CD45RO-CCR7+CD27+CD95- naive CD8+ T cells expressing CXCR3 (TNR3+). These receptor sequences come from a human donor in good health. Some clones in this sample may be carry-over from other donors' samples.

The V call is TRBV13, the J call TRBJ2-3. This CDR3 has 15 amino acids. In germline, CDR1 is PRHDT, CDR2 FYEKMQ (reference sequence). The CDR3 region is CASSSGSRGTDTQYF.

The J gene is TRBJ2-5, the V gene TRBV2; without DNA, the TCRdb call of TRBD1 cannot be checked. The V gene's germline CDR1 is SNHLY and CDR2 FYNNEI. The CDR3 is 16 residues long. This CDR3 is CASRADKGVDGKTQYF.

This chain connects TRBV29-1 to TRBJ1-4; the D call of TRBD1 rests on TCRdb alone, since no DNA is present to check it. CDR1 is SQVTM and CDR2 is ANQGSEA in the germline V gene. The CDR3 totals 12 residues. The CDR3 sequence is CSVADRGEKLFF.

In terms of frequency, this clonotype is medium-sized. V is TRBV5-5 and J is TRBJ2-1; there is no DNA to check the TCRdb D call of TRBD2. This CDR3 has 15 residues. The V gene's germline CDR1 is SGHKS and CDR2 YYEKEE (reference sequence). The CDR3 here is CASSPRTSGRNEQFF.

J is TRBJ2-1 and V is TRBV29-1. Per the germline V gene, CDR1 is SQVTM and CDR2 is ANQGSEA. This CDR3 contains 11 residues. CDR3 sequence: CSVIQMNEQFF.